The present T cell receptor beta chain was sequenced within a study of T-cell reconstitution after alpha-beta-depleted transplantation in children. Concerning this clonotype: What it binds is not known.

This CDR3 spans 12 amino acids. Germline loops: CDR1 DFQATT, CDR2 SNEGSKA (reference sequence). V was cut by 3 bases and J by 5 bases, with 10 bases left in between. For TCRbeta, the library was prepared with unique molecular identifiers. TCRdb used MiXCR to reprocess the PCR reads, holding one entry per CDR3 protein. The data contain approximately 500,000 distinct CDR3 sequences, 25% to 30% of them singletons. General study findings and limits: Surviving recipient T cells and thymic progenitors accounted for the high day-60 TCRbeta diversity observed in some patients. Newly produced T cells mostly accounted for T-cell counts and diversity one year post-transplant. Expanded clones from the graft, numbering several hundred, reportedly supplied alpha-beta T cells about two months after transplant.

The rearrangement joins TRBV20-1 to TRBJ2-5; D gene uncertain. This TCR was sampled from a boy younger than two with Wiskott-Aldrich syndrome, due to receive a stem cell transplant. The sample in question was PBMCs, obtained before TCRalphabeta/CD19-depleted stem cell transplant. The CDR3 coding sequence is TGCAGTGCTAGTAAGGGCTTCGAGACCCAGTACTTC. Protein sequence: CSASKGFETQYF.